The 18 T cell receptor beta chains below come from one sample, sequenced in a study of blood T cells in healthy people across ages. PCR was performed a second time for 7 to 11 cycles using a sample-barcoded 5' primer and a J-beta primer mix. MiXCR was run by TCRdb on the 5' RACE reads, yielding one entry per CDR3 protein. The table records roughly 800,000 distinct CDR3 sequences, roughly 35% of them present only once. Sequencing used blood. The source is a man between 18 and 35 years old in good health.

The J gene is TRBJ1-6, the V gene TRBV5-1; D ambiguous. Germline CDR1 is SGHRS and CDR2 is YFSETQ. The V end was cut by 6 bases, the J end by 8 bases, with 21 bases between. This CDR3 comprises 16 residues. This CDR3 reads CASKRGLERWDSPLHF. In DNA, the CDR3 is TGCGCCAGCAAACGAGGTTTAGAACGGTGGGATTCACCCCTCCACTTT.

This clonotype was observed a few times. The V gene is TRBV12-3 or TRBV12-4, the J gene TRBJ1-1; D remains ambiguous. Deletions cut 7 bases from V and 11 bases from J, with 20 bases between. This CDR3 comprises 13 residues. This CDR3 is CASTDVGSRGAFF. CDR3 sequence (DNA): TGTGCCAGCACCGATGTGGGGTCTCGGGGTGCTTTCTTT.

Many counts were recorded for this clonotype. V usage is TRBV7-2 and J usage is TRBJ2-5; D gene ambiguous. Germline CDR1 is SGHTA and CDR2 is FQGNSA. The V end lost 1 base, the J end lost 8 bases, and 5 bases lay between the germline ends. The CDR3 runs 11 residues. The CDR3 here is CASSLESTQYF. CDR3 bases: TGTGCCAGCAGCTTAGAATCTACCCAGTACTTC.

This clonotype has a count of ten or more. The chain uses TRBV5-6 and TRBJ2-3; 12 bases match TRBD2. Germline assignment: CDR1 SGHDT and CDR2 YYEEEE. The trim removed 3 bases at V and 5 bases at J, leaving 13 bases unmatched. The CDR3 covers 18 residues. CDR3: CASSSLGLAGGLQDTQYF. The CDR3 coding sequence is TGTGCCAGCAGCTCCCTGGGGCTAGCGGGGGGGCTACAAGATACGCAGTATTTT. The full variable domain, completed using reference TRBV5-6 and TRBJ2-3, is DAGVTQSPTHLIKTRGQQVTLRCSPKSGHDTVSWYQQALGQGPQFIFQYYEEEERQRGNFPDRFSGHQFPNYSSELNVNALLLGDSALYLCASSSLGLAGGLQDTQYFGPGTRLTVL.

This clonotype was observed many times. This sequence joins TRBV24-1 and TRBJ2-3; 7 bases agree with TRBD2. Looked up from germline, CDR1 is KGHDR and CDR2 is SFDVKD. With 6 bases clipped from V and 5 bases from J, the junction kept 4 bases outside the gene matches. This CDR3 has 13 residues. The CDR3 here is CATSRPGGDTQYF. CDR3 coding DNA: TGTGCCACCAGTCGCCCGGGGGGAGATACGCAGTATTTT.

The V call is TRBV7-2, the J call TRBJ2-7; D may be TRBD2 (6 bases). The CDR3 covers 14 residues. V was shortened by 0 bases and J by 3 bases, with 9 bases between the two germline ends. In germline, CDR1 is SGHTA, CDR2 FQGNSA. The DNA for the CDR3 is TGTGCCAGCAGCTTAGCGGGGCGGGACTACGAGCAGTACTTC. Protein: CASSLAGRDYEQYF.

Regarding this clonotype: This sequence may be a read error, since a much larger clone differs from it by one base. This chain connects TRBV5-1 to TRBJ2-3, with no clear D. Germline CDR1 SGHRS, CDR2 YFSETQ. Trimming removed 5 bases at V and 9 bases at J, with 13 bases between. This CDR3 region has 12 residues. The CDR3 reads CASSSDTWTQYF. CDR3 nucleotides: TGCGCCAGCAGTTCTGACACTTGGACGCAGTATTTT.

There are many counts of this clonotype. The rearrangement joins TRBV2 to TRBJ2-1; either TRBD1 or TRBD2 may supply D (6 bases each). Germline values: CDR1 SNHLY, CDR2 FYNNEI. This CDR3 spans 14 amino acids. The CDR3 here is CASVRGATNNEQFF. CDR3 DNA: TGTGCGAGCGTAAGGGGGGCCACAAACAATGAGCAGTTCTTC.

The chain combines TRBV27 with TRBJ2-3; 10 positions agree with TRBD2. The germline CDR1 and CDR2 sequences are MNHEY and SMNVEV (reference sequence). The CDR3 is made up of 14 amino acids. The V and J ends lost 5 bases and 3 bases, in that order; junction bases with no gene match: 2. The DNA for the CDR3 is TGTGCCAGCAGTAGCGGGGGGGCAACAGATACGCAGTATTTT. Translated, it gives CASSSGGATDTQYF.

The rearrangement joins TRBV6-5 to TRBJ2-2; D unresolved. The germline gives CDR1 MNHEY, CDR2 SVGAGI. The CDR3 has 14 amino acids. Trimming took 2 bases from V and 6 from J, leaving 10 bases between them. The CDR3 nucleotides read TGTGCCAGCAGTTACGCGAGAGAATCCGGGGAGCTGTTTTTT. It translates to CASSYARESGELFF.

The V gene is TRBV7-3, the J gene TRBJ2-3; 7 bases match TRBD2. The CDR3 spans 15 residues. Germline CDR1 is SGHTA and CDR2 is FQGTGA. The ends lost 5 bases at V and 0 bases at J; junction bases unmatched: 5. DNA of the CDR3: TGTGCCAGCAGCGTTAGCGGGCGTAGCACAGATACGCAGTATTTT. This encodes CASSVSGRSTDTQYF.

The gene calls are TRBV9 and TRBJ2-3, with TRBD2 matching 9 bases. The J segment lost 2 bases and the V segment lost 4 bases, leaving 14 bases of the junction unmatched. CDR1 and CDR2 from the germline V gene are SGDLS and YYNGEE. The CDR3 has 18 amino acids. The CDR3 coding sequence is TGTGCCAGCAGCAAATCTCCTATTAGCGGGGGACCCACAGATACGCAGTATTTT. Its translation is CASSKSPISGGPTDTQYF.

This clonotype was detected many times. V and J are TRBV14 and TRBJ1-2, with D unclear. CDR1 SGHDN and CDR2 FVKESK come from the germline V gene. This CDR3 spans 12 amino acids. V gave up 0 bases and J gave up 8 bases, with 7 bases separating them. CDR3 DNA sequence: TGTGCCAGCAGCCAAGAGAGGATAGGCTACACCTTC. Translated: CASSQERIGYTF.

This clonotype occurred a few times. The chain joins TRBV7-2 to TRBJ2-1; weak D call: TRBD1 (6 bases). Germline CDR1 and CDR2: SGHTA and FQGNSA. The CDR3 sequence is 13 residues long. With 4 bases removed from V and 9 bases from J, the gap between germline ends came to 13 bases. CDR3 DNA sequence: TGTGCCAGCAGCTCGGGCCAGACAGGTGAGCAGTTCTTC. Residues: CASSSGQTGEQFF.

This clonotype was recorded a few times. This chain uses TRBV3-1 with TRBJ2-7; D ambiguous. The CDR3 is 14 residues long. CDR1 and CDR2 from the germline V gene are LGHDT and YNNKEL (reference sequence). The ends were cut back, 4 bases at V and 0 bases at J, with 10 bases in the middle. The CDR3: CASSRGRTSYEQYF. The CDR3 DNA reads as TGTGCCAGCAGCCGAGGACGGACCTCCTACGAGCAGTACTTC.

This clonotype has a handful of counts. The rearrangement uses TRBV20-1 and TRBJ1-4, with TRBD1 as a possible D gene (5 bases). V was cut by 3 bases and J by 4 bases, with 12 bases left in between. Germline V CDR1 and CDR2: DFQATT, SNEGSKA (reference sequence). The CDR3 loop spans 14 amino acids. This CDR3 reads CSARGGWDNEKLFF. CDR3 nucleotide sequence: TGCAGTGCTAGGGGGGGGTGGGATAATGAAAAACTGTTTTTT.

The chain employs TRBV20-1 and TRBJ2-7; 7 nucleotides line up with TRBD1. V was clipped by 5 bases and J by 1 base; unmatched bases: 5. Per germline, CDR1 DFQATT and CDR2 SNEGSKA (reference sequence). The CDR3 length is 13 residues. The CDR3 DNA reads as TGCAGTGCTGGCCGGGACAGTTCCTACGAGCAGTACTTC. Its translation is CSAGRDSSYEQYF.

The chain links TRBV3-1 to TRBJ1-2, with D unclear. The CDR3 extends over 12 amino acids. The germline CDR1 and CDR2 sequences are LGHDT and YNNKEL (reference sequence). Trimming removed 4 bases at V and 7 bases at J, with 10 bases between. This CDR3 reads CASSPTGCGYTF. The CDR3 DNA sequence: TGTGCCAGCAGCCCGACCGGCTGTGGCTACACCTTC. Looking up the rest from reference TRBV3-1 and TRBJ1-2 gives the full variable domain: DTAVSQTPKYLVTQMGNDKSIKCEQNLGHDTMYWYKQDSKKFLKIMFSYNNKELIINETVPNRFSPKSPDKAHLNLHINSLELGDSAVYFCASSPTGCGYTFGSGTRLTVV.